The sequence of this T cell receptor (beta chain) was determined in a study of regulatory T cells in long-lasting Graves disease. Time point specified: newly diagnosed GD, antithyroid drugs for less than 3 months. TCR sequences were obtained from RNA taken from PBMCs. Both iRepertoire HTBI primers and Arm-PCR of CDR3 regions were used to build the TCR beta libraries. TCRdb ran MiXCR on the multiplex PCR reads and lists one entry per CDR3 protein. The top ten clones hold about 38% of a sample with approximately 300,000 distinct CDR3 sequences, 18% of them seen once. Germline V CDR1 and CDR2: LGHNA, YNFKEQ. The V end was cut by 0 bases, the J end by 0 bases, with 12 bases between. The CDR3 is 16 amino acids.

This chain uses TRBV4-2 with TRBJ2-7; D might be TRBD1 or TRBD2, each matching 5 bases. This receptor was obtained from a female donor with Graves disease. The sample in question was peripheral blood mononuclear cells (PBMCs), obtained at new diagnosis, from a patient treated with antithyroid drugs. CDR3 amino acids: CASSQDIGAPSYEQYF. CDR3 DNA: TGTGCCAGCAGCCAAGATATCGGGGCCCCCTCCTACGAGCAGTACTTC.